The rows below give T cell receptor beta chains drawn from one sample of a study of blood T cell repertoires in COVID-19. Produced via immunoSEQ multiplex PCR; TCRdb's table is partial and in-frame only. The sample lists a few hundred thousand clones, roughly 90% occurring once. Sequenced sample: peripheral blood. Source of these receptors: a woman in her sixties with COVID-19, enrolled during active disease. The CDR3 runs from the conserved cysteine through the conserved F or W. D genes are given only for firm matches. Size is omitted from some rows. Given values are once, few, many or a class for expanded clones.

v_gene	j_gene	d_gene	abundance	CDR3aa	CDR3nt
TRBV13	TRBJ1-1	NA	NA	CASSLGQGWAAAEAFF	TGTGCCAGCAGCTTAGGACAGGGATGGGCGGCGGCTGAAGCTTTCTTT
TRBV2	TRBJ2-4	NA	once	CASSGLTGRAKNIQYF	TGTGCCAGCAGTGGTCTGACAGGTAGAGCCAAAAACATTCAGTACTTC
TRBV3-1/TRBV3-2	TRBJ2-3	NA	NA	CASSQTSSGDRTDTQYF	TGTGCCAGCAGCCAGACCTCCTCCGGGGATCGAACAGATACGCAGTATTTT
TRBV3-1/TRBV3-2	TRBJ2-3	NA	NA	CASSQDLARQNTDTQYF	TGTGCCAGCAGCCAAGATCTGGCCCGCCAAAACACAGATACGCAGTATTTT
TRBV9	TRBJ2-1	TRBD1	NA	CASSARQGRTNEQFF	TGTGCCAGCAGCGCCCGACAGGGCCGGACCAATGAGCAGTTCTTC
TRBV6-2/TRBV6-3	TRBJ1-1	TRBD1	NA	CASSYSGQTSEAFF	TGTGCCAGCAGTTACTCGGGACAGACTTCTGAAGCTTTCTTT
TRBV14	TRBJ1-3	NA	NA	CASSLSGTSGNTIYF	TGTGCCAGCAGCCTAAGCGGGACCTCTGGAAACACCATATATTTT
TRBV9	TRBJ1-6	NA	NA	CASSVSGPGESPLHF	TGTGCCAGCAGCGTCTCCGGACCGGGGGAGTCACCCCTCCACTTT
TRBV6-1	TRBJ1-3	TRBD1	NA	CASRDTRGQGAIYF	TGTGCCAGCAGGGATACACGGGGACAGGGCGCCATATATTTT
TRBV27	TRBJ2-7	TRBD1	NA	CASSHRQGHEQYF	TGTGCCAGCAGCCATCGACAGGGGCACGAGCAGTACTTC
TRBV9	TRBJ1-1	TRBD1	NA	CASSATGQADTEAFF	TGTGCCAGCAGCGCGACGGGACAGGCAGACACTGAAGCTTTCTTT
TRBV7-2	TRBJ2-3	TRBD2	NA	CASSLDSGGLDTQYF	TGTGCCAGCAGCTTAGATTCGGGGGGGCTCGATACGCAGTATTTT
TRBV20-1	TRBJ1-1	NA	NA	CSARSSEAFF	TGCAGTGCTAGATCCAGTGAAGCTTTCTTT
TRBV29-1	TRBJ1-2	NA	few	CSVDDVQGSYGYTF	TGCAGCGTTGATGATGTTCAGGGGTCCTATGGCTACACCTTC
TRBV18	TRBJ1-1	TRBD1	NA	CASSPGTGEVGAEAFF	TGTGCCAGCTCACCAGGGACAGGGGAGGTTGGTGCTGAAGCTTTCTTT
TRBV6-6	TRBJ1-2	NA	NA	CASSSQNNYGYTF	TGTGCCAGCAGCTCACAAAATAACTATGGCTACACCTTC
TRBV27	TRBJ2-1	TRBD1	once	CASSRGKHNEQFF	TGTGCCAGCAGCAGGGGGAAGCACAATGAGCAGTTCTTC
TRBV7-9	TRBJ1-1	NA	once	CASSFSENTEAFF	TGTGCCAGCAGCTTCAGCGAGAACACTGAAGCTTTCTTT
TRBV3-1/TRBV3-2	TRBJ2-1	TRBD2	NA	CASSPGAPSGDNNEQFF	TGTGCCAGCAGCCCAGGGGCTCCTAGCGGGGACAACAATGAGCAGTTCTTC
TRBV6-1	TRBJ1-2	NA	NA	CASSDGGVDYGYTF	TGTGCCAGCAGTGATGGGGGGGTAGACTATGGCTACACCTTC
TRBV19	TRBJ1-2	TRBD1	NA	CASRTGRRYGYTF	TGTGCCAGTAGGACAGGGAGAAGATATGGCTACACCTTC
TRBV10-2	TRBJ1-2	TRBD1	NA	CASSDPDRGDGYTF	TGCGCCAGCAGTGACCCGGACAGGGGGGATGGCTACACCTTC
TRBV7-2	TRBJ2-7	TRBD2	NA	CASSQRGGYEQYF	TGTGCCAGCAGCCAGCGGGGGGGCTACGAGCAGTACTTC